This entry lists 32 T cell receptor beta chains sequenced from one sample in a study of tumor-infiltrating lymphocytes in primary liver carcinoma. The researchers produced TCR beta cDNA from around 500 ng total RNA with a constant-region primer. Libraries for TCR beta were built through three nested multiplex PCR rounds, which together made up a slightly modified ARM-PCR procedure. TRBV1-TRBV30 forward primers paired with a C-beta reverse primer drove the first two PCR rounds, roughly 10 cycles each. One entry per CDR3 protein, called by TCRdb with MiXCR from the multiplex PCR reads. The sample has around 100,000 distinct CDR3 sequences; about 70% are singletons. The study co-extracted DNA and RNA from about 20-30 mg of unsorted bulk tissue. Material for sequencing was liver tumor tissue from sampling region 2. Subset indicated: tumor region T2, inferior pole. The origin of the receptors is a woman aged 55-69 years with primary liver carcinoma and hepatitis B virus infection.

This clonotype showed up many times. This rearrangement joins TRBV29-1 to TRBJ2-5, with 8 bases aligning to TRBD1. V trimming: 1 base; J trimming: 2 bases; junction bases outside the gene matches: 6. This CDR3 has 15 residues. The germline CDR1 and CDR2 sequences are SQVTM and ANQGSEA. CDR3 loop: CSVEGETGAQETQYF. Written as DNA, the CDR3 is TGCAGCGTTGAAGGGGAGACAGGGGCACAAGAGACCCAGTACTTC.

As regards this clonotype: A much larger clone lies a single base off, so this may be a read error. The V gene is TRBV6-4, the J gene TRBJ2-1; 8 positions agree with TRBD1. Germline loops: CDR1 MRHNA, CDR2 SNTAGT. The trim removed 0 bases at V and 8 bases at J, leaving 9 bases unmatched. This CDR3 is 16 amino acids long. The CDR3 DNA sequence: TGTGCCAGCAGTGACTCGGGACAGGAGGCTGCCGATGAGCAGTTCTTC. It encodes CASSDSGQEAADEQFF.

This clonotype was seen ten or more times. CDR3 loop: CASIGRTGILAKNIQYF. The CDR3 coding sequence is TGTGCCAGCATTGGACGGACAGGGATCCTAGCCAAAAACATTCAGTACTTC. This rearrangement joins TRBV6-6 to TRBJ2-4, with 8 bases matching TRBD1. The germline gives CDR1 MNHNY, CDR2 SVGAGI (reference sequence). This CDR3 comprises 17 residues. With 7 bases clipped from V and 0 bases from J, the junction kept 11 bases outside the gene matches.

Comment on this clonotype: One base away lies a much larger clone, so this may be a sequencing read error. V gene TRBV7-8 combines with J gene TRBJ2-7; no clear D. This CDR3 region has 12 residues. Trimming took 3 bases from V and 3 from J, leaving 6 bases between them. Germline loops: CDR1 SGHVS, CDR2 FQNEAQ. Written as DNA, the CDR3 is TGTGCCAGCAGCTTCAGGCTCTACGAGCAGTACTTC. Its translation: CASSFRLYEQYF.

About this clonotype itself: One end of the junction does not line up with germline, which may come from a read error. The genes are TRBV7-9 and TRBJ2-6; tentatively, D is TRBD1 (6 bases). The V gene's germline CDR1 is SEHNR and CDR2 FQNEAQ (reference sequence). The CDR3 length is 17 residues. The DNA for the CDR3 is TGTACCAGCAGCTTAGCGCTAGGGGGTACTGGGACCAACGTCCTGACTTTC. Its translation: CTSSLALGGTGTNVLTF.

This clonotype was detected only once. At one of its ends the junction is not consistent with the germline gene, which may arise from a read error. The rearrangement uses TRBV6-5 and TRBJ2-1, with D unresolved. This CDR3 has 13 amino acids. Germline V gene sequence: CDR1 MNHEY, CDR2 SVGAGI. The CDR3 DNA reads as TGTGCCAGCAGTTACTCGTCAGTCAATGAGCGGTTCTTC. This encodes CASSYSSVNERFF.

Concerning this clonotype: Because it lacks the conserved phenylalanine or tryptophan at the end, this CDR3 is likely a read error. CDR3 nucleotide sequence: TGTGCCAGCAGTCAAGATACTAGCGGGAGTGCGGGGGAGACCCAGTACCTC. This codes for CASSQDTSGSAGETQYL. The V call is TRBV4-2, the J call TRBJ2-5; 11 bases are a match to TRBD2. The germline V gene has CDR1 LGHNA and CDR2 YNFKEQ. The length of the CDR3 is 17 residues.

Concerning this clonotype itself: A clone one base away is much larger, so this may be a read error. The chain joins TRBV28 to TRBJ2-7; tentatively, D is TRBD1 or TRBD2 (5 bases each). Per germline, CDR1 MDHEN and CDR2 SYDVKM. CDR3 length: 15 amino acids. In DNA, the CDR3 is TGTGCCGGCAGACCTCGGGACGGATTCCCTGGCGAGCAGTACTTC. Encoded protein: CAGRPRDGFPGEQYF.

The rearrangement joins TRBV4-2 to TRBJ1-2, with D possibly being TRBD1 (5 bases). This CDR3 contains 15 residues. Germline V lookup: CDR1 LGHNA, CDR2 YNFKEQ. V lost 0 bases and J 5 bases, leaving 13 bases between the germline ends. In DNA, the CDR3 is TGTGCCAGCAGCCAAGATATTTACAGGTCATATGGCTACACCTTC. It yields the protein CASSQDIYRSYGYTF.

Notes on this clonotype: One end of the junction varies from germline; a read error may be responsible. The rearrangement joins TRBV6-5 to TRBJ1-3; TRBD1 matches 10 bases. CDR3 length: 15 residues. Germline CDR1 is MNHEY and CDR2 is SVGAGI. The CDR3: CASSYRVTGGHTIYF. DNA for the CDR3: TGTGCCAGTAGTTACCGGGTGACAGGGGGCCACACCATATATTTT.

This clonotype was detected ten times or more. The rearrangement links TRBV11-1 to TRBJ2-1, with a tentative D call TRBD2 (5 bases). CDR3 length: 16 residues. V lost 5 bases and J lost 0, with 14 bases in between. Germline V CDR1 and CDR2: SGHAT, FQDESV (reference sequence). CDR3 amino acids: CASSRTRSGSYNEQFF. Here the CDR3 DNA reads TGTGCCAGCAGCCGCACTAGATCAGGCTCCTACAATGAGCAGTTCTTC.

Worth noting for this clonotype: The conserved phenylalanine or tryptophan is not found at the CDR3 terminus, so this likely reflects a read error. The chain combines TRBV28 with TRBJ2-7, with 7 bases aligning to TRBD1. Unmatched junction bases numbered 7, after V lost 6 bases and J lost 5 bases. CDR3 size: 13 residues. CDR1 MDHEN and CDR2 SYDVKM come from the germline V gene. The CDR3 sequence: CASRRQGRHEQYS. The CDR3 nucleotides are TGTGCCAGCAGAAGACAGGGCAGACACGAGCAGTACTCC.

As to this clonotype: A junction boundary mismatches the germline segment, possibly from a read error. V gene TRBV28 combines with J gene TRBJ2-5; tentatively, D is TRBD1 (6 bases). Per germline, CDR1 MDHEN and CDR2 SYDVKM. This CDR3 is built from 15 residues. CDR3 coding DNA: TGTACCAGCAGTTTACTGAGGTCCAGGGGCGAGACTCAGTACTTC. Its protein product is CTSSLLRSRGETQYF.

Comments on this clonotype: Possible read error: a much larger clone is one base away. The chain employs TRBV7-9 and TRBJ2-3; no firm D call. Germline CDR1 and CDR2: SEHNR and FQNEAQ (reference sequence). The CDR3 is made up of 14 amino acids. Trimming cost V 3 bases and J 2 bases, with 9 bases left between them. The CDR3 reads CASSLSQSTDTQYF. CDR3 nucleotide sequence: TGTGCCAGCAGCTTGAGTCAGTCCACAGATACGCAGTATTTT. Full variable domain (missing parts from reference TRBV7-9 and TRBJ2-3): DTGVSQNPRHKITKRGQNVTFRCDPISEHNRLYWYRQTLGQGPEFLTYFQNEAQLEKSRLLSDRFSAERPKGSFSTLEIQRTEQGDSAMYLCASSLSQSTDTQYFGPGTRLTVL.

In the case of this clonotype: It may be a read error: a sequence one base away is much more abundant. DNA of the CDR3: TGCAGCGTTGCGTCGGCCAGTAATGAAGCTTTCTTT. Protein sequence: CSVASASNEAFF. V gene TRBV29-1 combines with J gene TRBJ1-1; D remains ambiguous. This CDR3 comprises 12 residues. CDR1 is SQVTM and CDR2 is ANQGSEA in the germline V gene. V dropped 4 bases and J dropped 7 bases, with 13 bases sitting between them.

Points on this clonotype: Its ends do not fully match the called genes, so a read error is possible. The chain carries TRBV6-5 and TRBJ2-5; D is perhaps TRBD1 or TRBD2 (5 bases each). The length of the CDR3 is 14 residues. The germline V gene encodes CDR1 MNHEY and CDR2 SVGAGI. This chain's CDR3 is CASSEERGLWPRYF. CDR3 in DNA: TGTGCCAGCAGCGAGGAGAGGGGCCTTTGGCCCCGATATTTC.

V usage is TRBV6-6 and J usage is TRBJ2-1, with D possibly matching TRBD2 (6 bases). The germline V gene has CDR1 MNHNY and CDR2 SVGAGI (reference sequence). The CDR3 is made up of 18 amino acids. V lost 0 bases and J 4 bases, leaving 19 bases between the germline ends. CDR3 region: CASSYSCPGGAKYNEQFF. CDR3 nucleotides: TGTGCCAGCAGTTACTCGTGTCCAGGCGGGGCTAAATACAATGAGCAGTTCTTC.

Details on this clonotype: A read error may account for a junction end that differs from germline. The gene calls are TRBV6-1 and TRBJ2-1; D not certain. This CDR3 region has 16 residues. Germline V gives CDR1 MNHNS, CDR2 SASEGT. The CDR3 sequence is CTSSHGLRRDYNEQFF. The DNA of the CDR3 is TGTACCAGCAGCCATGGGCTGAGGCGAGACTACAATGAGCAGTTCTTC.

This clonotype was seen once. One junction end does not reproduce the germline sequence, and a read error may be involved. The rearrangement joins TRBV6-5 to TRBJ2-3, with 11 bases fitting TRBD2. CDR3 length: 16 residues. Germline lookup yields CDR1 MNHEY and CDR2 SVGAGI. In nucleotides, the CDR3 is TGTGCCAGCAGTTACCGGGGACTAGCGGCCGGGGATATGCAGTATTTT. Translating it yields CASSYRGLAAGDMQYF.

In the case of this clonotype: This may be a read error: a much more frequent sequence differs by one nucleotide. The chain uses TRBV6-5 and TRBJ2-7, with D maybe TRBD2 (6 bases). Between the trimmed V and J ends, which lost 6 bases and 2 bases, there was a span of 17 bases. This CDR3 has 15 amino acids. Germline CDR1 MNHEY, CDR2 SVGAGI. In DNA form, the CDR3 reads TGTGCCAGCAGCCCCCGGGGGTCGGTAGCCTACGAGCAGTACTTC. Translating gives CASSPRGSVAYEQYF.

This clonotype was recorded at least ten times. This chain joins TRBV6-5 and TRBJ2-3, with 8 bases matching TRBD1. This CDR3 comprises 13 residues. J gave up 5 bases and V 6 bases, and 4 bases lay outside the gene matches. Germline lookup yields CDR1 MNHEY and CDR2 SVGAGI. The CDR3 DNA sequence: TGTGCCAGCAGCGACAGGGGAGGAGATACGCAGTATTTT. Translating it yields CASSDRGGDTQYF.

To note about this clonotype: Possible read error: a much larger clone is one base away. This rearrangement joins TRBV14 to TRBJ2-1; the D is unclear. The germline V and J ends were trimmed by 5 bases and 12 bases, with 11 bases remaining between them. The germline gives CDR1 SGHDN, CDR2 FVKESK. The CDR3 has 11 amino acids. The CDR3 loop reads CASSELRVQFF. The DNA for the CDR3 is TGTGCCAGCAGCGAACTTCGCGTGCAGTTCTTC.

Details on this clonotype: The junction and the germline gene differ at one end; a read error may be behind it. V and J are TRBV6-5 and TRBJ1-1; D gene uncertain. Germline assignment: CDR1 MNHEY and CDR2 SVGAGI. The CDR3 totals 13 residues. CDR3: CASSYPAETEAFF. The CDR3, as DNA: TGTGCCAGCAGTTACCCGGCGGAAACTGAAGCCTTCTTT.

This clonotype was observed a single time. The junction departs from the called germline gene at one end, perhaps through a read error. CDR3 sequence reads: CSRIIVGPIGYTF. The CDR3 nucleotides are TGCAGCAGGATAATTGTTGGGCCTATAGGCTATACCTTC. V is TRBV29-1 and J is TRBJ1-2, with D hard to call. Germline V gives CDR1 SQVTM, CDR2 ANQGSEA. The CDR3 runs 13 residues.

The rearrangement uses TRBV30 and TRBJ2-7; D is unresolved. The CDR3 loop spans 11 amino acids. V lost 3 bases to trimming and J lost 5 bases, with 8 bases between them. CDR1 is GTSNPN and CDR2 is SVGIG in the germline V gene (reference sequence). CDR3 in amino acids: CAWRRLHEQYF. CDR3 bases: TGTGCCTGGAGGAGGTTGCACGAGCAGTACTTC.

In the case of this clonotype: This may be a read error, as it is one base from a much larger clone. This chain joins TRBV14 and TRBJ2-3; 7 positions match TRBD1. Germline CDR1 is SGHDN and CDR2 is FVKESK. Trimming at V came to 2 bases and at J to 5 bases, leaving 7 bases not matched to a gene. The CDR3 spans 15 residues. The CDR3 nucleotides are TGTGCCAGCAGCCAAATACAGGGGTTCGGAGATACGCAGTATTTT. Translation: CASSQIQGFGDTQYF.

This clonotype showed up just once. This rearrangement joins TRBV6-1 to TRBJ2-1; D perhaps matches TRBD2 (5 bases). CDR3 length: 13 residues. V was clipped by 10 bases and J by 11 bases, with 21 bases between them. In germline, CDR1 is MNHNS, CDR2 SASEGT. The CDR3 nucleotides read TGTGCCACAATTAGGCTAGCTGTGACCCAGCAGTTCTTC. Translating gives CATIRLAVTQQFF.

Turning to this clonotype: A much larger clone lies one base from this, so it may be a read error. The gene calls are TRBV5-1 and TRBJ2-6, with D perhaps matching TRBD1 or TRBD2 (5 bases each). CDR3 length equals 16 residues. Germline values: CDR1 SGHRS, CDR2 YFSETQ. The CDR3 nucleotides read TGCGCCAGCAGCTTGGGGGACGGGGCTGGGGCCAACATCCTGACTTTC. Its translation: CASSLGDGAGANILTF. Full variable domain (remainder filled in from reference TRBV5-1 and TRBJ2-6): KAGVTQTPRYLIKTRGQQVTLSCSPISGHRSVSWYQQTPGQGLQFLFEYFSETQRNKGNFPGRFSGRQFSNSRSEMNVSTLELGDSALYLCASSLGDGAGANILTFGAGSRLTVL.

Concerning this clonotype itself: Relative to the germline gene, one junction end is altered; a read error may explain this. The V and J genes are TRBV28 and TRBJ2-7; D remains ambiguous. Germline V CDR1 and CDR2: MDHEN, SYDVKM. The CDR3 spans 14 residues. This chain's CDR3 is CVSSTQVEPYEQYF. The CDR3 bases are TGTGTCAGCAGTACGCAGGTAGAACCCTACGAGCAGTACTTC.

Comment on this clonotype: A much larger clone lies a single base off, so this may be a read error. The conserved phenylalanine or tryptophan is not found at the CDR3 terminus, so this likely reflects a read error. As DNA, the CDR3 is TGTGCCAGCAGTTTAACGGAGCCTGGGACAGATACGCAGTATTTG. This translates into CASSLTEPGTDTQYL. The chain links TRBV28 to TRBJ2-3; D is undetermined. CDR1 is MDHEN, CDR2 SYDVKM, per germline. Trimming removed 2 bases from V and 3 bases from J, with 12 bases in between. CDR3 length: 15 residues.

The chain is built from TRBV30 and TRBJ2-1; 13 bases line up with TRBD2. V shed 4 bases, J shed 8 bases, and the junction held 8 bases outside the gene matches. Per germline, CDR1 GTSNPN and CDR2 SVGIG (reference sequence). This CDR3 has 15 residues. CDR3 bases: TGTGCCTGGAAGCGACTAGCGGGAGGTCAGCATGAGCAGTTCTTC. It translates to CAWKRLAGGQHEQFF.

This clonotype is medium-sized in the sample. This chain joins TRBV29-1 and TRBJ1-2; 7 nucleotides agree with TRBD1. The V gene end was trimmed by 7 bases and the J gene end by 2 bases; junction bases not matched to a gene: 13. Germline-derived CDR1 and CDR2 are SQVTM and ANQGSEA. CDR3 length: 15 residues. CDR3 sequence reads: CSAWDSGQPNYGYTF. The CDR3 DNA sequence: TGCAGCGCGTGGGACTCGGGACAGCCAAACTATGGCTACACCTTC. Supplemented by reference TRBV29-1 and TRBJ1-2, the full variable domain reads SAVISQKPSRDICQRGTSLTIQCQVDSQVTMMFWYRQQPGQSLTLIATANQGSEATYESGFVIDKFPISRPNLTFSTLTVSNMSPEDSSIYLCSAWDSGQPNYGYTFGSGTRLTVV.